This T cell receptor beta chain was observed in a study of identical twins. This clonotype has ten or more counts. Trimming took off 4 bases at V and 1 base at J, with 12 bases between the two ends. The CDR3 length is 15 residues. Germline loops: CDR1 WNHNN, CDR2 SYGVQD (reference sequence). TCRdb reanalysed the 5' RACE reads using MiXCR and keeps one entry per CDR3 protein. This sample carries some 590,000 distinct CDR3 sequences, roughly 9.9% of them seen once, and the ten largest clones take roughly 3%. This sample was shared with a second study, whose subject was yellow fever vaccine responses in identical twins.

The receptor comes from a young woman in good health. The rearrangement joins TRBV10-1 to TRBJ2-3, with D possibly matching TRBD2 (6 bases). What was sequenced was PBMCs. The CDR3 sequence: CASSVFGRRTDTQYF. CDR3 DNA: TGCGCCAGCAGTGTATTCGGGAGACGCACAGATACGCAGTATTTT.